These 3 T cell receptor beta chains were sequenced from one sample in a study of shared T cell receptors in the human thymus. Sequenced by immunoSEQ multiplex PCR; TCRdb stores in-frame clones only, minus some. The repertoire holds around 340,000 clones, with 95% as singletons. Sequencing input: thymocytes. These receptors originate from a human donor.

This chain connects TRBV30 to TRBJ2-7, with 16 positions matching TRBD2. CDR3 length equals 17 residues. Germline CDR1 and CDR2: GTSNPN and SVGIG (reference sequence). J was trimmed by 4 bases and V by 3 bases; bases with no gene match: 9. As DNA, the CDR3 is TGTGCCTGGAGCCTGGGACTAGCGGGAGGGGGGAGGTACGAGCAGTACTTC. As protein: CAWSLGLAGGGRYEQYF.

The chain carries TRBV10-1 and TRBJ2-5, with D unresolved. Germline V gene lookup returns CDR1 WNHNN and CDR2 SYGVQD (reference sequence). V was clipped by 8 bases and J by 1 base, with 11 bases between them. The CDR3 is made up of 13 amino acids. This chain's CDR3 is CASGRRRQETQYF. DNA for the CDR3: TGCGCCAGCGGGCGAAGGCGCCAAGAGACCCAGTACTTC.

This clone was counted a few times. This chain connects TRBV7-9 to TRBJ2-7, with D tentatively TRBD2 (5 bases). The CDR3 loop spans 14 amino acids. Germline CDR1 SEHNR, CDR2 FQNEAQ (reference sequence). V was clipped by 5 bases and J by 2 bases, with 13 bases between them. The CDR3 bases are TGTGCCAGCAGCCCCCTGGGAGTAGCCTACGAGCAGTACTTC. Protein: CASSPLGVAYEQYF. The full variable domain, with the rest looked up from reference TRBV7-9 and TRBJ2-7, is DTGVSQNPRHKITKRGQNVTFRCDPISEHNRLYWYRQTLGQGPEFLTYFQNEAQLEKSRLLSDRFSAERPKGSFSTLEIQRTEQGDSAMYLCASSPLGVAYEQYFGPGTRLTVT.